The 3 T cell receptor beta chains presented below share a single source sample, sequenced in a study of blood T cell repertoires in COVID-19. Clones were read by immunoSEQ multiplex PCR, and TCRdb kept only the in-frame ones, dropping some. Among about 55,000 clones listed, over 80% were seen once. Sample: peripheral blood. All receptors derive from a man aged 35-49 years with COVID-19, enrolled during active disease.

The V call is TRBV14, the J call TRBJ1-6; D possibly corresponds to TRBD1 (5 bases). V lost 4 bases, J lost 1 base, and 8 bases lay in between. Germline V gene data show CDR1 as SGHDN and CDR2 as FVKESK. The length of the CDR3 is 15 residues. The CDR3 spells CASSLGGSYNSPLHF. CDR3 nucleotides: TGTGCCAGCAGCCTCGGGGGTTCCTATAATTCACCCCTCCACTTT.

The chain is built from TRBV13 and TRBJ1-2; D call uncertain. CDR1 and CDR2 from the germline V gene are PRHDT and FYEKMQ (reference sequence). This CDR3 region has 12 residues. V gave up 6 bases and J gave up 5 bases, with 10 bases separating them. The chain's CDR3 is CASSSRSYGYTF. DNA for the CDR3: TGTGCCAGCAGTTCCAGGTCGTATGGCTACACCTTC.

This chain uses TRBV19 with TRBJ1-1, with a tentative D call TRBD1 (6 bases). Between the trimmed V and J ends, which lost 0 bases and 6 bases, there was a span of 11 bases. This CDR3 spans 14 amino acids. Germline values: CDR1 LNHDA, CDR2 SQIVND (reference sequence). The CDR3 DNA sequence: TGTGCCAGTAGTATAGATCGGGGGGCCGCTGAAGCTTTCTTT. Translated: CASSIDRGAAEAFF.